The 19 T cell receptor beta chains reported below all come from one sample, sequenced in a study of cytomegalovirus exposure and HLA in healthy donors (dated by TCRdb to about 2017). Library preparation was by the immunoSEQ multiplex PCR assay. Imported from immuneACCESS, the table was reduced by TCRdb to in-frame sequences with V and J called. These copies leave out some clones; in studies compared against another copy, an unresolved V gene accounts for under half, and the cause of the remainder is not known. The sample table shows 130,000 or so clones, and over 75% are seen once. The ten largest clones capture approximately 2.3% of the sample. The sequencing sample was made of PBMCs. These receptors originate from a woman between 25 and 40 years old in good health and CMV-seronegative.

This chain uses TRBV6-1 with TRBJ2-7; D unresolved. The CDR3 has 15 amino acids. CDR1 is MNHNS and CDR2 is SASEGT in the germline V gene. Trimming left V 4 bases short and J 5 bases short, with 18 bases between. DNA of the CDR3: TGTGCCAGCAGTGGCCCGAGGAAACCATGGGACGAGCAGTACTTC. It yields the protein CASSGPRKPWDEQYF.

The sample holds a few counts of this clone. The rearrangement uses TRBV10-2 and TRBJ2-7; D unclear. Germline assignment: CDR1 WSHSY and CDR2 SAAADI. The V and J ends lost 3 bases and 0 bases respectively, with 12 bases between them. The CDR3 length is 15 residues. Here the CDR3 reads CASSDSLPGSYEQYF. The CDR3 DNA reads as TGCGCCAGCAGTGATAGTCTACCGGGCTCCTACGAGCAGTACTTC.

The chain has TRBV5-1 and TRBJ1-1, with D uncertain. The CDR3 is 13 residues long. The V and J ends lost 0 bases and 1 base respectively, with 4 bases between them. Germline CDR1 SGHRS, CDR2 YFSETQ. In DNA form, the CDR3 reads TGCGCCAGCAGCTTGGAAGCGAACACTGAAGCTTTCTTT. This gives the protein CASSLEANTEAFF.

This clone has only one observation. The rearrangement uses TRBV5-1 and TRBJ2-1; 9 nucleotides align to TRBD2. CDR1 and CDR2 (germline): SGHRS, YFSETQ. With 0 bases clipped from V and 5 bases from J, the junction kept 6 bases outside the gene matches. The CDR3 extends over 16 amino acids. The CDR3 here is CASSLGAGGSDNEQFF. CDR3 nucleotide sequence: TGCGCCAGCAGCTTGGGAGCGGGGGGAAGCGACAATGAGCAGTTCTTC. Full variable domain (remainder filled in from reference TRBV5-1 and TRBJ2-1): KAGVTQTPRYLIKTRGQQVTLSCSPISGHRSVSWYQQTPGQGLQFLFEYFSETQRNKGNFPGRFSGRQFSNSRSEMNVSTLELGDSALYLCASSLGAGGSDNEQFFGPGTRLTVL.

The rearrangement uses TRBV5-4 and TRBJ1-6; D might be TRBD1 (6 bases). CDR1 SGHNT and CDR2 YYREEE come from the germline V gene (reference sequence). The V end lost 3 bases, the J end lost 9 bases, and 13 bases lay between the germline ends. This CDR3 has 14 amino acids. CDR3 protein: CASSSRGSGSPLHF. The CDR3, as DNA: TGTGCCAGCAGCTCCAGGGGCTCGGGTTCACCCCTCCACTTT.

This chain connects TRBV29-1 to TRBJ2-2; 8 bases fit TRBD2. Germline CDR1 is SQVTM and CDR2 is ANQGSEA. This CDR3 has 15 amino acids. J lost 1 base, V lost 4 bases, and 5 bases had no gene match. CDR3 in DNA: TGCAGCGTTGCAGGCCGGGGGGGGAACACCGGGGAGCTGTTTTTT. It translates to CSVAGRGGNTGELFF.

The chain recombines TRBV15 with TRBJ1-2, with D perhaps matching TRBD1 (6 bases). The CDR3 extends over 13 amino acids. Germline CDR1 is LNHNV and CDR2 is YYDKDF (reference sequence). Trimming pared 5 bases from V and 6 bases from J, leaving 13 bases between. The CDR3 sequence: CATSARTEHGYTF. CDR3 bases: TGTGCCACCAGCGCCAGGACAGAACATGGCTACACCTTC.

The chain carries TRBV5-1 and TRBJ1-1; tentative D call: TRBD1 (5 bases). CDR3 length: 13 residues. The germline CDR1 and CDR2 sequences are SGHRS and YFSETQ. V lost 4 bases, J lost 4 bases, and 11 bases lay in between. The CDR3 sequence: CASSRAGGTEAFF. The CDR3 nucleotides are TGCGCCAGCAGCAGGGCGGGGGGCACTGAAGCTTTCTTT.

This chain joins TRBV7-2 and TRBJ1-6; 8 bases fit TRBD1. The trim removed 4 bases at V and 10 bases at J, leaving 12 bases unmatched. This CDR3 has 16 amino acids. The germline V gene has CDR1 SGHTA and CDR2 FQGNSA. The CDR3 spells CASSSGAGQGGSPLHF. The CDR3 DNA reads TGTGCCAGCAGCTCAGGCGCCGGACAGGGAGGATCACCCCTCCACTTT.

The chain couples TRBV19 to TRBJ1-3, with D uncertain. The CDR3 length is 15 residues. The V gene's germline CDR1 is LNHDA and CDR2 SQIVND (reference sequence). V was clipped by 8 bases and J by 2 bases, with 16 bases between them. The CDR3 is CASQLLTGPGNTIYF. Written as DNA, the CDR3 is TGTGCCAGTCAGCTATTGACGGGTCCTGGAAACACCATATATTTT. The variable domain in full, completed from reference TRBV19 and TRBJ1-3, reads DGGITQSPKYLFRKEGQNVTLSCEQNLNHDAMYWYRQDPGQGLRLIYYSQIVNDFQKGDIAEGYSVSREKKESFPLTVTSAQKNPTAFYLCASQLLTGPGNTIYFGEGSWLTVV.

The genes are TRBV2 and TRBJ2-3; D call uncertain. V was cut by 4 bases and J by 8 bases, with 7 bases left in between. This CDR3 contains 11 residues. Germline V lookup: CDR1 SNHLY, CDR2 FYNNEI. The DNA for the CDR3 is TGTGCCAGCAGTGCCTCAGGTACGCAGTATTTT. Its protein product is CASSASGTQYF.

The V gene is TRBV6-1, the J gene TRBJ2-5; no clear D. The CDR3 runs 13 residues. V lost 4 bases and J 2 bases, leaving 8 bases between the germline ends. CDR1 and CDR2 (germline): MNHNS, SASEGT. CDR3 residues: CASSVQVQETQYF. In DNA form, the CDR3 reads TGTGCCAGCAGTGTTCAGGTTCAAGAGACCCAGTACTTC.

The gene calls are TRBV6-1 and TRBJ1-5; a weak D match, TRBD1 (5 bases). The CDR3 has 14 residues. V shed 4 bases and J shed 5 bases, with 12 bases lying between them. Germline V gene data show CDR1 as MNHNS and CDR2 as SASEGT. CDR3 nucleotide sequence: TGTGCCAGCAGTGGGGGGGGAGGGGATCAGCCCCAGCATTTT. It codes for CASSGGGGDQPQHF.

This chain joins TRBV7-9 and TRBJ2-1, with 7 bases lining up with TRBD2. Germline assignment: CDR1 SEHNR and CDR2 FQNEAQ (reference sequence). The CDR3 covers 17 residues. V trimming: 3 bases; J trimming: 1 base; junction bases outside the gene matches: 9. CDR3 residues: CASSFDYGGSSYNEQFF. DNA for the CDR3: TGTGCCAGCAGCTTCGACTACGGGGGGTCGTCCTACAATGAGCAGTTCTTC.

The chain joins TRBV30 to TRBJ1-3; no clear D gene. Germline CDR1 and CDR2: GTSNPN and SVGIG (reference sequence). This CDR3 region has 15 residues. V gave up 0 bases and J gave up 4 bases, with 13 bases separating them. CDR3 DNA: TGTGCCTGGAGTGTAAAGGCAGGAGGCGGAAACACCATATATTTT. Its translation is CAWSVKAGGGNTIYF.

The J gene is TRBJ2-7, the V gene TRBV25-1; TRBD2 agrees at 13 bases. The CDR3 has 16 residues. Trimming at V came to 4 bases and at J to 2 bases, leaving 5 bases not matched to a gene. Germline values: CDR1 MGHDK, CDR2 SYGVNS. The CDR3 DNA follows: TGTGCCAGCAGTGCCGCCGGGACTAGCGGGACCTACGAGCAGTACTTC. This codes for CASSAAGTSGTYEQYF.

This sequence joins TRBV14 and TRBJ1-1; TRBD1 matches 9 bases. CDR3 size: 14 residues. From germline, CDR1 is SGHDN and CDR2 FVKESK. J was trimmed by 8 bases and V by 3 bases; bases with no gene match: 7. CDR3 residues: CASSHGQGRAEAFF. The CDR3 bases are TGTGCCAGCAGCCACGGACAGGGGAGGGCGGAAGCTTTCTTT.

The V and J genes are TRBV27 and TRBJ2-2, with D perhaps matching TRBD2 (5 bases). Germline CDR1 is MNHEY and CDR2 is SMNVEV (reference sequence). This CDR3 spans 16 amino acids. V lost 4 bases, J lost 4 bases, and 16 bases lay in between. DNA of the CDR3: TGTGCCAGCAGTTCCCTACTAGTTTCCGGCACCGGGGAGCTGTTTTTT. It codes for CASSSLLVSGTGELFF.

The chain is built from TRBV4-1 and TRBJ1-2; 10 bases fit TRBD1. V shed 3 bases and J 4 bases; nucleotides not matched to a gene: 5. This CDR3 contains 15 residues. Germline CDR1 MGHRA, CDR2 YSYEKL. The CDR3, as DNA: TGCGCCAGCAGCCAGGGACAGGGGTTAGGCTATGGCTACACCTTC. Translating it yields CASSQGQGLGYGYTF.